This TCR beta chain was recovered during a study of blood T cell repertoires in COVID-19. Across the study: The United States, Italy and Spain provided the acute and convalescent COVID-19 samples.

As originally analysed: Estimates of nucleated cell counts were drawn from the amplification of reference gene primers. TCRdb keeps only in-frame clones here, not all; method: immunoSEQ multiplex PCR. Clone size and the V and J calls come from that table; the DNA yielded D and trimming. The sample includes around 120,000 clones, 80% of them seen just once. A single count supports this clone. The clonotype comes from a man aged 65 to 85 with acute or convalescent COVID-19. Sequenced: peripheral blood.

The CDR3 region has the DNA TGCGCCAGCAGCCTTACCCCGGGACAGGGGAATGAAAAACTGTTTTTT. Protein product: CASSLTPGQGNEKLFF. This sequence joins TRBV5-1 and TRBJ1-4; 10 bases align to TRBD1. J lost 5 bases, V lost 4 bases, and 8 bases had no gene match. Germline CDR1 is SGHRS and CDR2 is YFSETQ. CDR3 length equals 16 residues.